This paragraph covers one T cell receptor (beta chain) sequence. Its antigen has not been determined. Base-call qualities are not available, and no considerably larger clone is one nucleotide away. The sample holds other DNA sequences that translate to the same CDR3. This specimen belongs to a study of neoadjuvant nivolumab and ipilimumab in lung cancer (dated by TCRdb to about 2020). Study-level background: Intravenous nivolumab was dosed at 3 mg/kg on days 1, 15 and 29, and in the combination arm ipilimumab 1 mg/kg was added on day 1 only. The primary endpoint of the trial was the rate of major pathologic response (MPR) in the intention-to-treat population of each study arm. Of the roughly 45 patients with operable NSCLC treated in the trial, approximately 23 were randomized to nivolumab monotherapy and approximately 20 to nivolumab plus ipilimumab. The study compared TCR repertoires in pretherapy (baseline) peripheral blood with TCR repertoires in tumors resected at surgery after neoadjuvant immune checkpoint blockade. Matched pretherapy and resected tumor pairs were analyzed from seven patients, of whom four had been treated with nivolumab and three with nivolumab plus ipilimumab. Overall study results and their limits: No significant correlation was found between TCR clonality and pathologic tumor regression, and only a single major-pathologic-response sample was available for the analysis of TCR clonality versus pathologic tumor regression. Resected tumors had greater TCR richness and clonality than tumor-adjacent uninvolved lung, and increases were observed in more dual-therapy-treated tumors. TCR sequencing was performed in a small number of samples. Pretherapy blood TCR richness correlated positively with richness in tumors resected after neoadjuvant therapy (Spearman R of about 0.82). Tumor T-cell richness and clonality rose from pretherapy to surgery in three of three dual-therapy tumors but in only two of four nivolumab-treated tumors.

The library was built by means of the immunoSEQ multiplex PCR assay. The original methods were these. Repertoires were summarized by richness and clonality, and significantly expanded and contracted clones were identified between pre- and post-therapy samples. TCRdb holds this immuneACCESS table with in-frame rearrangements only. Some clones are missing; in checked studies, unresolved V genes explain under half, and the rest has no known cause. V and J calls and clone size come straight from that table; D and trimming were deduced from the DNA. The sample table holds about 13,000 clones, of which about two thirds were seen once. Around 25% of the sample goes to the ten largest clones. The label giving this sample's time point can be read as: at surgical resection after neoadjuvant nivolumab +/- ipilimumab. The samples were taken from NEOSTAR, a phase 2 randomized trial in operable NSCLC that tested neoadjuvant nivolumab or nivolumab plus ipilimumab, followed by surgery.

Including the terminal cysteine and phenylalanine, the CDR3 comprises 14 residues. The kept DNA is CDR3 alone, 42 bases in frame from the first base. For this chain, trimming is 4 bases at the V end and 2 bases at the J end, and the number of junction bases without a gene match is 5. Via the germline V gene, CDR1 is SGHRS and CDR2 YFSETQ. This receptor was obtained from an adult with non-small cell lung cancer. The V gene is TRBV5-1 and the J gene is TRBJ2-5; 7 junctional bases match TRBD1. The sequenced sample was peripheral blood, obtained after neoadjuvant nivolumab, alone or with ipilimumab, at or shortly before surgery. CDR3 sequence: CASSLGTVQETQYF. The sequence in DNA is TGCGCCAGCAGCCTTGGGACAGTTCAAGAGACCCAGTACTTC.